The entry that follows covers one TCR beta chain sequence. The data were obtained in a study of blood T cell repertoires in COVID-19. At the level of the study: From the United States, Italy and Spain came samples of acute and convalescent COVID-19. T cells, B-cell-depleted T cells, or PBMCs provided the cDNA or gDNA that served as material.

Methods used by the authors: Counts of nucleated cells, estimated from reference gene primer amplification, were obtained. Profiled with immunoSEQ multiplex PCR; TCRdb holds only in-frame clones, not every one. The V and J calls and the clone size are those of that table, but D and trimming were determined from the DNA. The sample comprises 90,000 to 100,000 clones, roughly 85% of which are singletons, and about 4.2% rests with the top ten. The germline V gene encodes CDR1 SGHRS and CDR2 YFSETQ. The germline V and J ends were trimmed by 1 base and 1 base, with 15 bases remaining between them. This CDR3 spans 17 amino acids.

J is TRBJ1-3 and V is TRBV5-1; D perhaps matches TRBD1 (6 bases). The TCR sequence derives from a man between 65 and 80 years old with acute or convalescent COVID-19. The sequencing input was peripheral blood. The CDR3 region has the DNA TGCGCCAGCAGCTTGATTTCGGGGGGGCAATCTGGAAACACCATATATTTT. Protein: CASSLISGGQSGNTIYF.